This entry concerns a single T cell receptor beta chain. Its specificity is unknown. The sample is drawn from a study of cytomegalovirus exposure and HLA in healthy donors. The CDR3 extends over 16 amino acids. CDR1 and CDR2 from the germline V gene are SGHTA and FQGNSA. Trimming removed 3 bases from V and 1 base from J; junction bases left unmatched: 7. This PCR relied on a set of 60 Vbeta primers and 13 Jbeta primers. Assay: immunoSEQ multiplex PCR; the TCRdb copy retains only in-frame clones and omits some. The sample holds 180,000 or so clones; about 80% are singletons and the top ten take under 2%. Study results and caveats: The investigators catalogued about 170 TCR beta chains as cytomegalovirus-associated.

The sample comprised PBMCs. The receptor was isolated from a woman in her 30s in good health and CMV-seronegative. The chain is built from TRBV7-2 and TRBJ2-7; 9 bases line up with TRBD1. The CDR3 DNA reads TGTGCCAGCAGCTTGGTGGGACAGGGTGGTTCCTACGAGCAGTACTTC. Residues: CASSLVGQGGSYEQYF. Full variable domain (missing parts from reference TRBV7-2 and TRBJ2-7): GAGVSQSPSNKVTEKGKDVELRCDPISGHTALYWYRQSLGQGLEFLIYFQGNSAPDKSGLPSDRFSAERTGGSVSTLTIQRTQQEDSAVYLCASSLVGQGGSYEQYFGPGTRLTVT.